The 17 T cell receptor beta chains given below trace back to one sample, sequenced in a study of blood T cell repertoires in COVID-19. Data came from immunoSEQ multiplex PCR; TCRdb stores just in-frame clones and leaves some out. This table holds under 200,000 clones, about 90% found once. The sample comprised PBMCs or T cells enriched from blood (not recorded which). The receptors come from a woman aged 45-60 years who had recovered from COVID-19.

CDR3 protein: CASSLMGRRELFF. CDR3 coding DNA: TGTGCCAGCAGCCTGATGGGGCGGCGGGAGCTGTTTTTT. The gene calls are TRBV5-4 and TRBJ2-2, with D possibly TRBD1 on 5 matching bases. This CDR3 comprises 13 residues. The V gene's germline CDR1 is SGHNT and CDR2 YYREEE (reference sequence). Trimming removed 4 bases from V and 9 bases from J, with 13 bases in between.

The chain recombines TRBV18 with TRBJ2-1; D perhaps matches TRBD2 (6 bases). Between the trimmed V and J ends, which lost 8 bases and 6 bases, there was a span of 17 bases. This CDR3 is built from 14 residues. Germline assignment: CDR1 KGHSH and CDR2 LQKENI. The CDR3 here is CASVGTAPSNEQFF. For the CDR3, the DNA is TGTGCCAGCGTAGGGACTGCACCTTCCAATGAGCAGTTCTTC.

V is TRBV28 and J is TRBJ1-2; perhaps TRBD1 as D (6 bases). This CDR3 contains 15 residues. Germline CDR1 and CDR2: MDHEN and SYDVKM. Trimming stripped 5 bases from V and 8 bases from J, with 21 bases between. CDR3 protein: CASSRYGTRGFGYTF. The CDR3 coding sequence is TGTGCCAGCAGTCGATACGGGACACGCGGCTTCGGCTACACCTTC.

The V and J genes are TRBV6-5 and TRBJ1-1; D may be TRBD1 (6 bases). In germline, CDR1 is MNHEY, CDR2 SVGAGI. The CDR3 length is 14 residues. Trimming stripped 5 bases from V and 1 base from J, with 11 bases between. CDR3 sequence reads: CASSLLDRNTEAFF. The CDR3 bases are TGTGCCAGCAGTCTATTGGACAGGAACACTGAAGCTTTCTTT.

The rearrangement joins TRBV15 to TRBJ1-3; 11 nucleotides agree with TRBD1. This CDR3 spans 20 amino acids. V dropped 2 bases and J dropped 3; count of bases not matched to a gene: 15. The germline V gene has CDR1 LNHNV and CDR2 YYDKDF (reference sequence). CDR3 in DNA: TGTGCCACCAGCAGAAAGACTGGGACAGGGGGTTTGTATTATGGAAACACCATATATTTT. Protein: CATSRKTGTGGLYYGNTIYF.

The V and J genes are TRBV9 and TRBJ2-7; 9 bases are a match to TRBD1. The length of the CDR3 is 15 residues. Germline V gene data show CDR1 as SGDLS and CDR2 as YYNGEE. V was clipped by 3 bases and J by 0 bases; unmatched bases: 4. The CDR3, as DNA: TGTGCCAGCAGCGAGGGGACAGGGCCCTCCTACGAGCAGTACTTC. Translated: CASSEGTGPSYEQYF.

This chain uses TRBV7-9 with TRBJ1-2; D is uncertain. The V and J ends lost 1 base and 2 bases respectively, with 5 bases between them. Germline-derived CDR1 and CDR2 are SEHNR and FQNEAQ (reference sequence). This CDR3 comprises 13 residues. The DNA of the CDR3 is TGTGCCAGCAGCTTAGGGCAGAACTATGGCTACACCTTC. Translating it yields CASSLGQNYGYTF. Complete variable domain (other parts from reference TRBV7-9 and TRBJ1-2): DTGVSQNPRHKITKRGQNVTFRCDPISEHNRLYWYRQTLGQGPEFLTYFQNEAQLEKSRLLSDRFSAERPKGSFSTLEIQRTEQGDSAMYLCASSLGQNYGYTFGSGTRLTVV.

The sample holds one count of this clone. The gene calls are TRBV2 and TRBJ1-5; possibly TRBD1 for D (6 bases). The germline gives CDR1 SNHLY, CDR2 FYNNEI. V gave up 5 bases and J gave up 6 bases, with 26 bases separating them. This CDR3 has 18 amino acids. For the CDR3, the DNA is TGTGCCAGCAGTCAAAACGTAGGGGGTATAGCAATTCGTCAGCCCCAGCATTTT. It yields the protein CASSQNVGGIAIRQPQHF.

This chain links TRBV25-1 with TRBJ2-1; 7 nucleotides match TRBD2. CDR1 is MGHDK and CDR2 is SYGVNS in the germline V gene. J lost 6 bases, V lost 3 bases, and 2 bases had no gene match. The CDR3 spans 13 residues. The CDR3 region is CASSDGLGNEQFF. In DNA, the CDR3 is TGTGCCAGCAGTGACGGACTAGGCAATGAGCAGTTCTTC.

This rearrangement joins TRBV11-2 to TRBJ2-1, with TRBD2 matching 8 bases. The CDR3 spans 17 residues. The ends lost 5 bases at V and 5 bases at J; junction bases unmatched: 14. The germline gives CDR1 SGHAT, CDR2 FQNNGV. In DNA, the CDR3 is TGTGCCAGCAGCCCCGCGCTATCAGCGGGGGTAGACAATGAGCAGTTCTTC. It translates to CASSPALSAGVDNEQFF. The entire variable domain, with the rest obtained from reference TRBV11-2 and TRBJ2-1, is as follows: EAGVAQSPRYKIIEKRQSVAFWCNPISGHATLYWYQQILGQGPKLLIQFQNNGVVDDSQLPKDRFSAERLKGVDSTLKIQPAKLEDSAVYLCASSPALSAGVDNEQFFGPGTRLTVL.

The genes are TRBV7-9 and TRBJ2-4; D call uncertain. This CDR3 has 15 residues. The V end lost 7 bases, the J end lost 3 bases, and 16 bases lay between the germline ends. Germline loops: CDR1 SEHNR, CDR2 FQNEAQ (reference sequence). CDR3 coding DNA: TGTGCCAGCAACACCGGTGGGCAGTTCAAAAACATTCAGTACTTC. It codes for CASNTGGQFKNIQYF.

The CDR3 protein is CASRMTSGNTGELFF. The DNA for the CDR3 is TGTGCCAGTAGGATGACTAGCGGGAACACCGGGGAGCTGTTTTTT. This chain links TRBV19 with TRBJ2-2, with 9 bases aligning to TRBD2. In germline, CDR1 is LNHDA, CDR2 SQIVND (reference sequence). The junction had 3 bases not matched to a gene; V was cut back by 6 bases and J by 1 base. This CDR3 region has 15 residues.

The chain links TRBV7-2 to TRBJ2-7, with 9 bases identical to TRBD1. Germline-derived CDR1 and CDR2 are SGHTA and FQGNSA. V shed 5 bases and J 6 bases; nucleotides not matched to a gene: 14. The CDR3 contains 16 residues. CDR3 region: CASSPWSGQGVAEQYF. CDR3 sequence (DNA): TGTGCCAGCAGCCCCTGGTCGGGACAGGGAGTGGCCGAGCAGTACTTC. Based on the CDR3 plus reference TRBV7-2 and TRBJ2-7, the full variable domain is GAGVSQSPSNKVTEKGKDVELRCDPISGHTALYWYRQSLGQGLEFLIYFQGNSAPDKSGLPSDRFSAERTGGSVSTLTIQRTQQEDSAVYLCASSPWSGQGVAEQYFGPGTRLTVT.

The chain employs TRBV5-1 and TRBJ1-3, with 8 bases that match TRBD1. In germline, CDR1 is SGHRS, CDR2 YFSETQ. This CDR3 has 18 residues. V dropped 1 base and J dropped 1; count of bases not matched to a gene: 10. The CDR3 region is CASSLNSGGYSSGNTIYF. The DNA for the CDR3 is TGCGCCAGCAGCTTGAATTCAGGGGGCTATTCTTCTGGAAACACCATATATTTT.

The chain couples TRBV6-2 or TRBV6-3 to TRBJ2-1; 8 bases align to TRBD2. V shed 2 bases, J shed 9 bases, and the junction held 9 bases outside the gene matches. The CDR3 loop spans 15 amino acids. In germline, CDR1 is MNHEY, CDR2 SVGEGT. CDR3 coding DNA: TGTGCCAGCAGTTACGGAGGGACTAGTATCACTGAGCAGTTCTTC. Amino acid sequence: CASSYGGTSITEQFF.

The chain couples TRBV2 to TRBJ1-5; D is perhaps TRBD1 (6 bases). Looked up from germline, CDR1 is SNHLY and CDR2 is FYNNEI. Deletions cut 5 bases from V and 0 bases from J, with 11 bases between. The CDR3 runs 15 residues. In nucleotides, the CDR3 is TGTGCCAGCAGTTCCGGGACACATAGCAATCAGCCCCAGCATTTT. This sequence encodes CASSSGTHSNQPQHF.

V gene TRBV7-2 combines with J gene TRBJ2-7; 9 bases line up with TRBD2. Germline V gene data show CDR1 as SGHTA and CDR2 as FQGNSA. J gave up 1 base and V 5 bases, and 9 bases lay outside the gene matches. This CDR3 has 16 residues. In nucleotides, the CDR3 is TGTGCCAGCAGCCCTCTGACTAGCGGTCTTTCCTACGAGCAGTACTTC. It is translated as CASSPLTSGLSYEQYF. The full variable domain, in which reference TRBV7-2 and TRBJ2-7 provide the parts outside the CDR3, is GAGVSQSPSNKVTEKGKDVELRCDPISGHTALYWYRQSLGQGLEFLIYFQGNSAPDKSGLPSDRFSAERTGGSVSTLTIQRTQQEDSAVYLCASSPLTSGLSYEQYFGPGTRLTVT.